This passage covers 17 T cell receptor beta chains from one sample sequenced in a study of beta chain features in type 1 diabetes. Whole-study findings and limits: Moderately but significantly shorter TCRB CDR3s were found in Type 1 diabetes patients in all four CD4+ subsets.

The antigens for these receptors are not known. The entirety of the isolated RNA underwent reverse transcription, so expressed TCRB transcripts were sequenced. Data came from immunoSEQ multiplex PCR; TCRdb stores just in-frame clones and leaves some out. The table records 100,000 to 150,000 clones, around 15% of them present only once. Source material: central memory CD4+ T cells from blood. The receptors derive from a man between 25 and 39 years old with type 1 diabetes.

The CDR3 sequence is CASSLVSSSDNEQFF. The DNA for the CDR3 is TGTGCCAGCAGCTTAGTTTCTAGCTCGGACAATGAGCAGTTCTTC. This chain connects TRBV7-2 to TRBJ2-1; D is perhaps TRBD2 (5 bases). The CDR3 consists of 15 residues. V lost 1 base and J 5 bases, leaving 12 bases between the germline ends. Germline CDR1 is SGHTA and CDR2 is FQGNSA.

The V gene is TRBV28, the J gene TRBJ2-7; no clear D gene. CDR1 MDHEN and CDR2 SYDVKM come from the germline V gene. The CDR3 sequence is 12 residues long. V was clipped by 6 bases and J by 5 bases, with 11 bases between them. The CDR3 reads CASRSGRNEQYF. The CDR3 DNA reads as TGTGCCAGCAGGTCGGGCCGGAACGAGCAGTACTTC.

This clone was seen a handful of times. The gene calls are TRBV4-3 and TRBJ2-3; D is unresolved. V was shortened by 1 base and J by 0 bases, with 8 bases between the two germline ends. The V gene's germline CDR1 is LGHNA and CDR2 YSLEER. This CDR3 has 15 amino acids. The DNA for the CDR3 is TGCGCCAGCAGCCAAGGGGCGCATAGCACAGATACGCAGTATTTT. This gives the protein CASSQGAHSTDTQYF.

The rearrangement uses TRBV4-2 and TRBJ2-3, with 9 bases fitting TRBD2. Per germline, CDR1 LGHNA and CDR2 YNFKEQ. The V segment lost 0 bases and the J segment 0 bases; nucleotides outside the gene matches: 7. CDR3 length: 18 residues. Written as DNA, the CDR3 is TGTGCCAGCAGCCAAGAGGGGCTAGCGGGATCTAGCACAGATACGCAGTATTTT. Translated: CASSQEGLAGSSTDTQYF.

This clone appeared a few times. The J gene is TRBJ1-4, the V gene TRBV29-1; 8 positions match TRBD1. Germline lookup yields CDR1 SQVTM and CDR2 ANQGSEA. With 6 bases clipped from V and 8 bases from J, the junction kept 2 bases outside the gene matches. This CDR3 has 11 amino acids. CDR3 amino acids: CSVGQGEKLFF. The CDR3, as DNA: TGCAGCGTCGGACAGGGCGAAAAACTGTTTTTT.

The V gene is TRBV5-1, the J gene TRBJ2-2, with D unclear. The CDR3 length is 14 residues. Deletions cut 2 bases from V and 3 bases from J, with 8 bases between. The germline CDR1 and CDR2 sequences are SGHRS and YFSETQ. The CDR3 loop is CASSLNGDTGELFF. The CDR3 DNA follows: TGCGCCAGCAGCTTAAACGGCGACACCGGGGAGCTGTTTTTT.

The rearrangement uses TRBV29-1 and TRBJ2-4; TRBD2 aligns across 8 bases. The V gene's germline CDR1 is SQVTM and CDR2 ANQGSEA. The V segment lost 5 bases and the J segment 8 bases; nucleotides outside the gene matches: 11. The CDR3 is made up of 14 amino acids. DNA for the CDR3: TGCAGCGTTTATGACGGGACTAGGGTCGACATTCAGTACTTC. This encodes CSVYDGTRVDIQYF.

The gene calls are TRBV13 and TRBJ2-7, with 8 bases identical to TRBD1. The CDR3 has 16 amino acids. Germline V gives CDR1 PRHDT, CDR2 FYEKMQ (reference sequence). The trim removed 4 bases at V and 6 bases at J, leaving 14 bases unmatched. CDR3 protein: CASSYRTGILNTEQYF. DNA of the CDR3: TGTGCCAGCAGCTACAGGACAGGGATCCTCAATACCGAGCAGTACTTC.

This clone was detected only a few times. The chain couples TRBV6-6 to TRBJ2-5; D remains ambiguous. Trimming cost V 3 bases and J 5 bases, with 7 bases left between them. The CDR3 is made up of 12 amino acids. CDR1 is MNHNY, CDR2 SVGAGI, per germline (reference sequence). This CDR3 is CASSYVGETQYF. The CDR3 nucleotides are TGTGCCAGCAGTTATGTGGGGGAGACCCAGTACTTC.

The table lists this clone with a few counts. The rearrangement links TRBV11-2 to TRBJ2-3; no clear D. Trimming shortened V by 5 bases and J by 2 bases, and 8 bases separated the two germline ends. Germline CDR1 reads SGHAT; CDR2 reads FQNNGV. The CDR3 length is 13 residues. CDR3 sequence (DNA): TGTGCCAGCAGCGTCGCCTTCACAGATACGCAGTATTTT. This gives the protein CASSVAFTDTQYF. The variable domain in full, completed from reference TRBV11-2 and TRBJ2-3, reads EAGVAQSPRYKIIEKRQSVAFWCNPISGHATLYWYQQILGQGPKLLIQFQNNGVVDDSQLPKDRFSAERLKGVDSTLKIQPAKLEDSAVYLCASSVAFTDTQYFGPGTRLTVL.

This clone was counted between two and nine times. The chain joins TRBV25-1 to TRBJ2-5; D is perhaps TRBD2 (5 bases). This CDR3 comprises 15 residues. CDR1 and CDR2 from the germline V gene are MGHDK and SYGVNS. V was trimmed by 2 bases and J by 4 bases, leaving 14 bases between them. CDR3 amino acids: CASSERGRRRETQYF. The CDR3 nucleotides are TGTGCCAGCAGTGAACGGGGTAGGAGAAGAGAGACCCAGTACTTC.

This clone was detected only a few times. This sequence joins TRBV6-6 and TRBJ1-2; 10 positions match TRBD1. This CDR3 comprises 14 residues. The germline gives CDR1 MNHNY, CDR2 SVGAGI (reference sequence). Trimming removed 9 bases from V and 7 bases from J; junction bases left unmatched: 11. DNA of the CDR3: TGTGCCAGTCGGAATCCGGGACAGGGGTTTGGCTACACCTTC. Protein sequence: CASRNPGQGFGYTF.

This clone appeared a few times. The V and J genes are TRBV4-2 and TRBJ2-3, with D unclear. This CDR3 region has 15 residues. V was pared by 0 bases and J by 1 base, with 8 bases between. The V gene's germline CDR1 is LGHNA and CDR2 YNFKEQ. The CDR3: CASSQDVTGTDTQYF. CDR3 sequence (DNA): TGTGCCAGCAGCCAAGATGTGACTGGCACAGATACGCAGTATTTT.

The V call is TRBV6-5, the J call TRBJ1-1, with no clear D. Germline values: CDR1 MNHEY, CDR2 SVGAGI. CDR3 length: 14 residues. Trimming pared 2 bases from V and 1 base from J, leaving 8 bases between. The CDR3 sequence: CASSYGAANTEAFF. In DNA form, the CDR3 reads TGTGCCAGCAGTTACGGTGCAGCGAACACTGAAGCTTTCTTT.

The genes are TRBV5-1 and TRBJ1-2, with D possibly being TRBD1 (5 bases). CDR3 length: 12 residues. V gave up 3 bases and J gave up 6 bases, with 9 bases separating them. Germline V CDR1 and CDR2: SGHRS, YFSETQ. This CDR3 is CASSSSGNGYTF. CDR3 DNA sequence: TGCGCCAGCAGCTCATCAGGGAATGGCTACACCTTC.

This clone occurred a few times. CDR3 nucleotide sequence: TGTGCCAGCAGCTTGGCCGGCAACAGGAACACTGAAGCTTTCTTT. Translating gives CASSLAGNRNTEAFF. The rearrangement links TRBV5-4 to TRBJ1-1; D is uncertain. This CDR3 region has 15 residues. V was clipped by 0 bases and J by 1 base, with 10 bases between them. CDR1 is SGHNT, CDR2 YYREEE, per germline (reference sequence).

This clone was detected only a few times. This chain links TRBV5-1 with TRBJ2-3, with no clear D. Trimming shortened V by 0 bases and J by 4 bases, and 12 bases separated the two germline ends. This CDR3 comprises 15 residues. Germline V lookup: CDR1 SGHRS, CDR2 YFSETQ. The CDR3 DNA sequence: TGCGCCAGCAGCTTGGAGGGTCGAGACGCAGATACGCAGTATTTT. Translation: CASSLEGRDADTQYF.